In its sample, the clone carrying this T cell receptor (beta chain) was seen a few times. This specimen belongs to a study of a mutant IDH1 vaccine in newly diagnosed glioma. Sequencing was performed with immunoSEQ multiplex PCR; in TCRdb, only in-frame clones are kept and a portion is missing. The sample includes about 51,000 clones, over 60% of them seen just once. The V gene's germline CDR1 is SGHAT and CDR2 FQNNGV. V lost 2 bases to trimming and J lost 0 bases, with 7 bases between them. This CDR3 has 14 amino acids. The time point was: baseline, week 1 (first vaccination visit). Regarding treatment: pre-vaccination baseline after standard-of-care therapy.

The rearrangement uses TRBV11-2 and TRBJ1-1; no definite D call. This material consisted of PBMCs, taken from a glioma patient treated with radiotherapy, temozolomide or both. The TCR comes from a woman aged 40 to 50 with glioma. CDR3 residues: CASSLNSLNTEAFF. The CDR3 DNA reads TGTGCCAGCAGCTTAAACAGTTTGAACACTGAAGCTTTCTTT.